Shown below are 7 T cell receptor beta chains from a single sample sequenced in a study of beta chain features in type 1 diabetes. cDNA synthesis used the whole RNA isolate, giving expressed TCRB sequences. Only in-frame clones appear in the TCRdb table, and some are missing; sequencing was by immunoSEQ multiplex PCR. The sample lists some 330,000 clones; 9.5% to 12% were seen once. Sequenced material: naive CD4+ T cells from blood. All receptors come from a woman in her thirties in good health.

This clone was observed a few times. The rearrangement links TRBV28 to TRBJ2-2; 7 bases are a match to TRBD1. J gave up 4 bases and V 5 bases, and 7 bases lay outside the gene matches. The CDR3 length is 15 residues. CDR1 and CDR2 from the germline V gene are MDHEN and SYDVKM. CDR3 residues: CASSLRTGGTGELFF. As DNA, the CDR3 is TGTGCCAGCAGTCTTCGGACAGGCGGCACCGGGGAGCTGTTTTTT.

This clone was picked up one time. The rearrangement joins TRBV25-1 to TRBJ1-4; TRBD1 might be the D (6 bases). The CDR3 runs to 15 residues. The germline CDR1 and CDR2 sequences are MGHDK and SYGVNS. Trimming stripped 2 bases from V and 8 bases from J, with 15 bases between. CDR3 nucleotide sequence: TGTGCCAGCAGTGAAATGGGGGCGGCAAGCGAAAAACTGTTTTTT. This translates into CASSEMGAASEKLFF.

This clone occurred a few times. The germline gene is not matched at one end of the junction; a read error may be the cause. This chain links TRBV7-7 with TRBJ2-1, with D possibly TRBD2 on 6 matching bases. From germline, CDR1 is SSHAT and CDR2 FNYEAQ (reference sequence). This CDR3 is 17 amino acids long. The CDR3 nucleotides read TGTGCTAGCAGCTTAGTGCCCCGGGAGCCCAGGGAGAATGAGCAGTTCTTC. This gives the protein CASSLVPREPRENEQFF. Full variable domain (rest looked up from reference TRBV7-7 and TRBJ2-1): GAGVSQSPRYKVTKRGQDVTLRCDPISSHATLYWYQQALGQGPEFLTYFNYEAQPDKSGLPSDRFSAERPEGSISTLTIQRTEQRDSAMYRCASSLVPREPRENEQFFGPGTRLTVL.

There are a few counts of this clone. This CDR3 reads CASSLGSLGQGGEQYF. The CDR3 coding sequence is TGTGCCAGCAGTTTGGGGTCGTTGGGACAGGGCGGCGAGCAGTACTTC. J is TRBJ2-7 and V is TRBV28; 9 positions match TRBD1. CDR1 and CDR2 (germline): MDHEN, SYDVKM. V dropped 3 bases and J dropped 6; count of bases not matched to a gene: 12. The CDR3 has 16 residues.

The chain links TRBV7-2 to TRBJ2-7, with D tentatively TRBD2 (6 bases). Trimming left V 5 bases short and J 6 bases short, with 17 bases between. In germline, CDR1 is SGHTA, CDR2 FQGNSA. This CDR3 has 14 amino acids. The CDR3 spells CASSPGTATGEQYF. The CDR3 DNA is TGTGCCAGCAGCCCTGGGACTGCCACCGGCGAGCAGTACTTC.

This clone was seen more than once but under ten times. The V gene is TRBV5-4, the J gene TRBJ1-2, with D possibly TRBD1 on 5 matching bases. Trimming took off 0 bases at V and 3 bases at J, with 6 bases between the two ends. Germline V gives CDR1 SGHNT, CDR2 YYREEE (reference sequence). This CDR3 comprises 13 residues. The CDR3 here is CASSLVQDYGYTF. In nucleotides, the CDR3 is TGTGCCAGCAGCTTGGTACAGGACTATGGCTACACCTTC.

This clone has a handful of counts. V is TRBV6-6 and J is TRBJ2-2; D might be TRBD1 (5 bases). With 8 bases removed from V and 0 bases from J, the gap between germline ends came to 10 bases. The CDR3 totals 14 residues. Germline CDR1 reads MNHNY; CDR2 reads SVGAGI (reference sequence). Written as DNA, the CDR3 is TGTGCCAGCCCTCGGACACCGAACACCGGGGAGCTGTTTTTT. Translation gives CASPRTPNTGELFF.